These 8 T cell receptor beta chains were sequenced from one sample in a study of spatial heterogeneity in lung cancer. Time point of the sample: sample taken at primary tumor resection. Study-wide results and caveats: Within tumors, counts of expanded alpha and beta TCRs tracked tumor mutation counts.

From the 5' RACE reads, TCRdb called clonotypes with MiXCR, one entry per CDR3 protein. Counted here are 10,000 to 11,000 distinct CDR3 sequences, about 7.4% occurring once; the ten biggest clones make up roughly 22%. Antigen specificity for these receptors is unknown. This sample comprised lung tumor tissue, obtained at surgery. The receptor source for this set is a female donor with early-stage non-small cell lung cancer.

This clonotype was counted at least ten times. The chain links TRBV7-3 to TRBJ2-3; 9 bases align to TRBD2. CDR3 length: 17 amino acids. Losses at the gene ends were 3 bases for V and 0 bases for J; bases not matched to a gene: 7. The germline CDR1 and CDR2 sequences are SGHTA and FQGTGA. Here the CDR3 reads CASSFAGGSPSTDTQYF. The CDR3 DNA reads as TGTGCCAGCAGCTTTGCGGGGGGGTCGCCTAGCACAGATACGCAGTATTTT.

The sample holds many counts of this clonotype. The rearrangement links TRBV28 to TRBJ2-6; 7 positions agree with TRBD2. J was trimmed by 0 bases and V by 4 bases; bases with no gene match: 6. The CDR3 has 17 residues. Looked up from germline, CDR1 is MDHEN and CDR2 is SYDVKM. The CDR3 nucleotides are TGTGCCAGCAGTTCTGGAGCGGGGCCCTCTGGGGCCAACGTCCTGACTTTC. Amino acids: CASSSGAGPSGANVLTF.

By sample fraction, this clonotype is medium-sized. CDR3 in amino acids: CASSPHEGTYEQYF. The CDR3 DNA reads as TGTGCCAGCAGCCCCCACGAGGGCACCTACGAGCAGTACTTC. The chain recombines TRBV7-3 with TRBJ2-7; tentative D call: TRBD2 (5 bases). CDR3 size: 14 residues. Germline V CDR1 and CDR2: SGHTA, FQGTGA. V lost 5 bases, J lost 2 bases, and 13 bases lay in between.

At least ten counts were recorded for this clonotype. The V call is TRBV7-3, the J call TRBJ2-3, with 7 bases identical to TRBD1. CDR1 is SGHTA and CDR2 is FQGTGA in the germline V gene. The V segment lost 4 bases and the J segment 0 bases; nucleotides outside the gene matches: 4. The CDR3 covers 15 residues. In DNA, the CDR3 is TGTGCCAGCAGCTCAACAGGGGTCAGCACAGATACGCAGTATTTT. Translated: CASSSTGVSTDTQYF.

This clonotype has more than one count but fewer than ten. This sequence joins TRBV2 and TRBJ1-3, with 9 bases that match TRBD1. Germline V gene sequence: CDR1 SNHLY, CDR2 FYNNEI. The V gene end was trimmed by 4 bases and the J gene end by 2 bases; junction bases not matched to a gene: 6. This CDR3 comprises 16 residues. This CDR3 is CASSGEGTGTGNTIYF. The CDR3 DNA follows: TGTGCCAGCAGTGGGGAAGGGACAGGGACTGGAAACACCATATATTTT.

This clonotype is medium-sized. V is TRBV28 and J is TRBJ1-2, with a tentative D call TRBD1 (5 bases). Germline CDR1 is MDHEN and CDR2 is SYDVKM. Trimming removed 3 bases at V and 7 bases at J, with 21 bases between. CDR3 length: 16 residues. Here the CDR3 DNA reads TGTGCCAGCAGTTTCCCCCCCGGGACGAACCAATTTGGCTACACCTTC. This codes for CASSFPPGTNQFGYTF.

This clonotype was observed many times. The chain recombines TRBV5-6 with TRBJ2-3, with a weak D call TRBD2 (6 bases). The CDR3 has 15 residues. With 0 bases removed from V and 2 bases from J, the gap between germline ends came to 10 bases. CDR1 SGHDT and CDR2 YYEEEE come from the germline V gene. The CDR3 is CASSLEGGVTDTQYF. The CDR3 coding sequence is TGTGCCAGCAGCTTGGAGGGCGGGGTCACAGATACGCAGTATTTT.

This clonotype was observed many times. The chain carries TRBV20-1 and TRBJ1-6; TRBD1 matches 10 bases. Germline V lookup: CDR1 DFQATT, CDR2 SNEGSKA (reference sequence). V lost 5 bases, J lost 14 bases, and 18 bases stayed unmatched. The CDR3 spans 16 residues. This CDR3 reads CSAPPPSGQGPSTLHF. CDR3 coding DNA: TGCAGTGCTCCTCCCCCTTCGGGACAGGGGCCTTCGACCCTCCACTTT.